This T cell receptor (beta chain) was identified in a study of T cell repertoires in cytomegalovirus infection. TCRdb processed the reads anew with MiXCR; each CDR3 protein has one entry. The data hold about 69,000 distinct CDR3 sequences, with about 27% observed a single time. This clonotype is a singleton in its sample. What it binds is not known. The receptor's source is a human donor in good health (CMV status not recorded). Some clones in this sample may be carry-over from other donors' samples. The sequences come from CD8+ T cells from cultured PBMCs, collected from culture after CMV antigen stimulation.

CDR3 in amino acids: CASSSGQGLLYEQYF. The CDR3, as DNA: TGTGCCAGCAGCTCGGGACAGGGCCTACTCTACGAGCAGTACTTC. The chain couples TRBV7-9 to TRBJ2-7; 9 bases are shared with TRBD1. The V gene's germline CDR1 is SEHNR and CDR2 FQNEAQ (reference sequence). J gave up 3 bases and V 4 bases, and 7 bases lay outside the gene matches. This CDR3 region has 15 residues.